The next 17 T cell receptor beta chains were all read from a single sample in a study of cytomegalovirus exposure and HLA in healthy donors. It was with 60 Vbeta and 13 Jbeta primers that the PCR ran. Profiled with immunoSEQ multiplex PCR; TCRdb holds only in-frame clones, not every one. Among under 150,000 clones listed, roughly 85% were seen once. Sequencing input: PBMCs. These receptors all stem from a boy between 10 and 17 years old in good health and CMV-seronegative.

Here the CDR3 DNA reads TGTGCCATCAGTGAGGCTAGCGGTCTCACAGATACGCAGTATTTT. Translating gives CAISEASGLTDTQYF. This chain uses TRBV10-3 with TRBJ2-3, with 7 bases identical to TRBD2. The V gene end was trimmed by 2 bases and the J gene end by 2 bases; junction bases not matched to a gene: 4. This CDR3 has 15 residues. Germline CDR1 reads ENHRY; CDR2 reads SYGVKD.

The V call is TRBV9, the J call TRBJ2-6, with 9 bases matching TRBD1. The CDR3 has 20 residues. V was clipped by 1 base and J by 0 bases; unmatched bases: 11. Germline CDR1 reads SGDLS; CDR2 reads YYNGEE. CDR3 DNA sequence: TGTGCCAGCAGCGTATCCCTCTCCGGGACAGGGCACTCTGGGGCCAACGTCCTGACTTTC. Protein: CASSVSLSGTGHSGANVLTF.

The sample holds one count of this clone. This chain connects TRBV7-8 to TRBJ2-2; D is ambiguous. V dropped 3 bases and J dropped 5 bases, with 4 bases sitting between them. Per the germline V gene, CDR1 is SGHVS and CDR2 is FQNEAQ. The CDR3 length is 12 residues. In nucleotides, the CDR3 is TGTGCCAGCAGCTTCAGAACCGGGGAGCTGTTTTTT. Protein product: CASSFRTGELFF. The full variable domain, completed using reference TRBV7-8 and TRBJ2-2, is GAGVSQSPRYKVAKRGQDVALRCDPISGHVSLFWYQQALGQGPEFLTYFQNEAQLDKSGLPSDRFFAERPEGSVSTLKIQRTQQEDSAVYLCASSFRTGELFFGEGSRLTVL.

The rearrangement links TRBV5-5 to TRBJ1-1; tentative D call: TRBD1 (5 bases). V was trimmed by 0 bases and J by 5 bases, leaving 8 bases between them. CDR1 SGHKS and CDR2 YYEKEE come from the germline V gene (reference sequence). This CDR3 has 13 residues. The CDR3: CASSLVQATEAFF. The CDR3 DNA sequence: TGTGCCAGCAGCTTGGTACAGGCAACTGAAGCTTTCTTT.

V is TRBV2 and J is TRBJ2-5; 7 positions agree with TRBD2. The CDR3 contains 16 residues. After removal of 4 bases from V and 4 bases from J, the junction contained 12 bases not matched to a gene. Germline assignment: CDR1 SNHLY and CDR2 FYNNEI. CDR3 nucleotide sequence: TGTGCCAGCAGTGGTAATAGCGGGCGGTTGAGAGAGACCCAGTACTTC. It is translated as CASSGNSGRLRETQYF.

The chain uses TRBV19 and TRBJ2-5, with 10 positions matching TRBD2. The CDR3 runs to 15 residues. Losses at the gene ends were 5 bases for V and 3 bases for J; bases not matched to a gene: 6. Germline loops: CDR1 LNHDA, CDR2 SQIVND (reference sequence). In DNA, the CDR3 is TGTGCCAGTAGTGGGGGACTAGCGAAGGAAGAGACCCAGTACTTC. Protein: CASSGGLAKEETQYF.

In nucleotides, the CDR3 is TGTGCCAGCAGCGTAGTAGCGGGCTATGGCTACACCTTC. Translating gives CASSVVAGYGYTF. The chain recombines TRBV9 with TRBJ1-2, with D unclear. With 0 bases removed from V and 4 bases from J, the gap between germline ends came to 7 bases. This CDR3 comprises 13 residues. Germline values: CDR1 SGDLS, CDR2 YYNGEE.

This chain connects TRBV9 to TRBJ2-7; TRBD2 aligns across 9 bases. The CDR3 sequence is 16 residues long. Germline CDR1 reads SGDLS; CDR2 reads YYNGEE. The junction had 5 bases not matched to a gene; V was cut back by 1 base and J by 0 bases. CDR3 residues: CASSVRGSGSSYEQYF. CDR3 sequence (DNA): TGTGCCAGCAGCGTAAGAGGTAGCGGGAGCTCCTACGAGCAGTACTTC.

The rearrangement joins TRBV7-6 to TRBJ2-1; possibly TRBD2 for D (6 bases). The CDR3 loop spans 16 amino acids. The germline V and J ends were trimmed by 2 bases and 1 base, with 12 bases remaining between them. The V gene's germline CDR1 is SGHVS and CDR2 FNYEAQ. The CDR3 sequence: CASSLITGVSYNEQFF. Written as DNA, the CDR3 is TGTGCCAGCAGCTTAATAACGGGGGTATCCTACAATGAGCAGTTCTTC.

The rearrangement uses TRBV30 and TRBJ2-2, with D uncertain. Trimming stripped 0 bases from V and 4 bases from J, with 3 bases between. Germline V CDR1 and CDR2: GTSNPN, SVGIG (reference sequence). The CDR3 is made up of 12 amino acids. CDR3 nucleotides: TGTGCCTGGAGTGTACTCACCGGGGAGCTGTTTTTT. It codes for CAWSVLTGELFF.

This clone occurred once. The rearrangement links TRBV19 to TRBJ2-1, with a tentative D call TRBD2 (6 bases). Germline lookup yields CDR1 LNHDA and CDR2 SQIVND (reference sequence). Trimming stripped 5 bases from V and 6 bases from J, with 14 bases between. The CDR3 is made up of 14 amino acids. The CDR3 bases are TGTGCCAGTAGTCCCGACTGGGGGGTCAATGAGCAGTTCTTC. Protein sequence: CASSPDWGVNEQFF.

The CDR3 here is CASSLAGGRNTGELFF. DNA for the CDR3: TGCGCCAGCAGCTTGGCTGGCGGGAGGAACACCGGGGAGCTGTTTTTT. The chain links TRBV5-1 to TRBJ2-2; 7 nucleotides line up with TRBD2. The CDR3 spans 16 residues. J lost 1 base, V lost 0 bases, and 3 bases had no gene match. From germline, CDR1 is SGHRS and CDR2 YFSETQ.

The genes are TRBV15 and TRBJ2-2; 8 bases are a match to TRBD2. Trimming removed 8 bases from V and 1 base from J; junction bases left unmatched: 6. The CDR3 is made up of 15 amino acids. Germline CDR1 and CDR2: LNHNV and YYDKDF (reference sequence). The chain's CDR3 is CATPGTSGNTGELFF. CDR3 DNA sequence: TGTGCCACCCCCGGTACTAGCGGGAACACCGGGGAGCTGTTTTTT.

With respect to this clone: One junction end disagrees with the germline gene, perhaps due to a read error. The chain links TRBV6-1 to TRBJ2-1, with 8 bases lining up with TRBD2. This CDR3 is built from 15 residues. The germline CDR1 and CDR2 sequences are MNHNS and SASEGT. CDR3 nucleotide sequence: TGTGCCAGCAGTCAAGCGGGGGCTCTCTACAATGAGCAGTTCTTC. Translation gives CASSQAGALYNEQFF.

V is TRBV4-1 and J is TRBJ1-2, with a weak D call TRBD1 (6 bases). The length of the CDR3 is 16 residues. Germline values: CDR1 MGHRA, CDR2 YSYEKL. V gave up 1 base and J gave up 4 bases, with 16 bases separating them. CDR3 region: CASSQAGGMTPYGYTF. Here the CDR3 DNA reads TGCGCCAGCAGCCAAGCTGGGGGCATGACGCCCTATGGCTACACCTTC.

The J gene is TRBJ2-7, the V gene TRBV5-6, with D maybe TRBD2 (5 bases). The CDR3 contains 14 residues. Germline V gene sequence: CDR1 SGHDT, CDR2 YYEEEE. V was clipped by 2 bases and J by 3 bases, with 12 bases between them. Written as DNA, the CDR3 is TGTGCCAGCAGCTTTGGGAGCCAAATCTACGAGCAGTACTTC. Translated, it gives CASSFGSQIYEQYF.

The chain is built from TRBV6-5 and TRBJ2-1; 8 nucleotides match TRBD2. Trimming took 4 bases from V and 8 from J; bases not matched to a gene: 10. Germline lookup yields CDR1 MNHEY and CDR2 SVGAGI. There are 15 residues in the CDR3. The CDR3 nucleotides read TGTGCCAGCAGTTTGCTAGCGGGTGGGGACCATGAGCAGTTCTTC. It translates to CASSLLAGGDHEQFF.